The 19 T cell receptor beta chains listed next were all sequenced from one sample in a study of cytomegalovirus exposure and HLA in healthy donors. Method: immunoSEQ multiplex PCR; TCRdb's copy keeps in-frame clones and lacks some. The sample shows about 240,000 clones, approximately 86% of them seen only once. Input material: PBMCs. Every receptor here comes from a woman aged 25 to 39 in good health and CMV-seropositive.

The chain joins TRBV2 to TRBJ2-7; D unclear. CDR3 length: 13 residues. V lost 3 bases, J lost 3 bases, and 9 bases lay in between. In germline, CDR1 is SNHLY, CDR2 FYNNEI. CDR3 sequence reads: CASSDLTSYEQYF. CDR3 bases: TGTGCCAGCAGTGATCTCACAAGCTACGAGCAGTACTTC.

J is TRBJ2-1 and V is TRBV7-2; 11 positions match TRBD2. The CDR3 has 17 amino acids. Trimming took 4 bases from V and 6 from J; bases not matched to a gene: 11. In germline, CDR1 is SGHTA, CDR2 FQGNSA. The CDR3: CASSSQQVAGGGNEQFF. DNA of the CDR3: TGTGCCAGCAGCTCCCAACAGGTAGCGGGGGGGGGCAATGAGCAGTTCTTC.

This clone was observed a few times. V gene TRBV28 combines with J gene TRBJ2-3; tentative D call: TRBD1 (6 bases). This CDR3 contains 16 residues. Germline assignment: CDR1 MDHEN and CDR2 SYDVKM. Trimming removed 7 bases from V and 1 base from J, with 18 bases in between. CDR3 sequence reads: CASIFGAGAGTDTQYF. CDR3 sequence (DNA): TGTGCCAGCATTTTTGGGGCAGGGGCAGGCACAGATACGCAGTATTTT.

The chain employs TRBV28 and TRBJ2-5; a weak D match, TRBD2 (7 bases). Germline CDR1 is MDHEN and CDR2 is SYDVKM. Trimming left V 4 bases short and J 5 bases short, with 14 bases between. The CDR3 is made up of 14 amino acids. The CDR3 loop is CASSSTGGPETQYF. In nucleotides, the CDR3 is TGTGCCAGCAGTTCTACCGGGGGGCCGGAGACCCAGTACTTC. Full variable domain (remainder filled in from reference TRBV28 and TRBJ2-5): DVKVTQSSRYLVKRTGEKVFLECVQDMDHENMFWYRQDPGLGLRLIYFSYDVKMKEKGDIPEGYSVSREKKERFSLILESASTNQTSMYLCASSSTGGPETQYFGPGTRLLVL.

CDR3 in amino acids: CASSLGGWGTEQYF. CDR3 in DNA: TGTGCCAGCAGCTTAGGGGGCTGGGGGACAGAGCAGTACTTC. The chain uses TRBV7-7 and TRBJ2-7; weak D call: TRBD1 (6 bases). The germline CDR1 and CDR2 sequences are SSHAT and FNYEAQ (reference sequence). This CDR3 has 14 amino acids. V lost 1 base to trimming and J lost 7 bases, with 14 bases between them.

The CDR3 DNA sequence: TGCGCCAGCAGCTTGGAACTAGCGGAAAATGAGCAGTTCTTC. Protein product: CASSLELAENEQFF. This chain joins TRBV5-1 and TRBJ2-1; TRBD2 agrees at 8 bases. This CDR3 is 14 amino acids long. Germline trimming cut 0 bases from V and 7 bases from J; bases unmatched to any gene: 3. Germline assignment: CDR1 SGHRS and CDR2 YFSETQ.

CDR3 DNA sequence: TGTGCCAGCAGGAGTAGCGGGACTGATGAGCAGTTCTTC. Translating it yields CASRSSGTDEQFF. This chain connects TRBV6-5 to TRBJ2-1; 8 bases map to TRBD2. Germline CDR1 reads MNHEY; CDR2 reads SVGAGI. CDR3 length: 13 residues. The V segment lost 6 bases and the J segment 8 bases; nucleotides outside the gene matches: 6.

The chain couples TRBV27 to TRBJ2-7; weak D call: TRBD1 (5 bases). The CDR3 covers 14 residues. V was shortened by 2 bases and J by 3 bases, with 11 bases between the two germline ends. CDR1 and CDR2 from the germline V gene are MNHEY and SMNVEV (reference sequence). In nucleotides, the CDR3 is TGTGCCAGCAGTTTACTCCAGGGTTACTACGAGCAGTACTTC. Amino acids: CASSLLQGYYEQYF.

This chain connects TRBV6-5 to TRBJ1-3, with D tentatively TRBD1 (5 bases). V lost 6 bases to trimming and J lost 0 bases, with 12 bases between them. CDR1 and CDR2 (germline): MNHEY, SVGAGI. The CDR3 is 15 residues long. CDR3 sequence: CASSQGISSGNTIYF. For the CDR3, the DNA is TGTGCCAGCAGCCAGGGCATTAGCTCTGGAAACACCATATATTTT.

This chain uses TRBV10-3 with TRBJ2-7, with 7 bases that match TRBD1. This CDR3 is 15 amino acids long. Trimming cost V 3 bases and J 3 bases; bases outside gene matches: 8. Germline V lookup: CDR1 ENHRY, CDR2 SYGVKD. This CDR3 is CAISDSPGQRYEQYF. CDR3 coding DNA: TGTGCCATCAGTGATTCTCCGGGACAGCGCTACGAGCAGTACTTC.

A single count supports this clone. The chain employs TRBV5-1 and TRBJ1-1, with 7 bases identical to TRBD1. V was pared by 2 bases and J by 2 bases, with 12 bases of the junction left unmatched. This CDR3 has 17 amino acids. Per germline, CDR1 SGHRS and CDR2 YFSETQ. CDR3 bases: TGCGCCAGCAGCTTCCAACGAGACAGGGCTCTAAACACTGAAGCTTTCTTT. It codes for CASSFQRDRALNTEAFF.

This clone was picked up one time. The genes are TRBV4-2 and TRBJ2-7; 7 bases map to TRBD1. V lost 4 bases and J lost 2; bases outside the gene matches: 2. The CDR3 extends over 13 amino acids. Germline values: CDR1 LGHNA, CDR2 YNFKEQ. The CDR3 coding sequence is TGTGCCAGCAGCCTGGACAGGACCTACGAGCAGTACTTC. Protein sequence: CASSLDRTYEQYF.

The chain recombines TRBV4-1 with TRBJ2-7, with D tentatively TRBD2 (5 bases). Germline-derived CDR1 and CDR2 are MGHRA and YSYEKL. V lost 1 base and J lost 2, with 12 bases in between. The CDR3 loop spans 15 amino acids. CDR3 in amino acids: CASSQVEGTPYEQYF. In nucleotides, the CDR3 is TGCGCCAGCAGCCAAGTCGAGGGAACCCCCTACGAGCAGTACTTC.

This sequence joins TRBV19 and TRBJ1-1; D is ambiguous. The CDR3 is 13 amino acids. V was shortened by 9 bases and J by 1 base, with 12 bases between the two germline ends. CDR1 and CDR2 (germline): LNHDA, SQIVND (reference sequence). CDR3 sequence reads: CASRYSQNTEAFF. The CDR3 coding sequence is TGTGCCAGCAGGTACTCACAGAACACTGAAGCTTTCTTT.

The V gene is TRBV30, the J gene TRBJ2-1, with D possibly being TRBD1 (6 bases). The CDR3 is 14 residues long. The germline V gene encodes CDR1 GTSNPN and CDR2 SVGIG (reference sequence). Between the trimmed V and J ends, which lost 0 bases and 6 bases, there was a span of 12 bases. CDR3 nucleotides: TGTGCCTGGAGTGTAGGTGGGGGCCTCAATGAGCAGTTCTTC. It specifies CAWSVGGGLNEQFF. The full variable domain, with the rest looked up from reference TRBV30 and TRBJ2-1, is SQTIHQWPATLVQPVGSPLSLECTVEGTSNPNLYWYRQAAGRGLQLLFYSVGIGQISSEVPQNLSASRPQDRQFILSSKKLLLSDSGFYLCAWSVGGGLNEQFFGPGTRLTVL.

The rearrangement joins TRBV2 to TRBJ1-2; no firm D call. V was cut by 7 bases and J by 10 bases, with 13 bases left in between. CDR1 is SNHLY, CDR2 FYNNEI, per germline. This CDR3 is built from 11 residues. CDR3 residues: CASTLSGLYTF. The CDR3 DNA reads as TGTGCCAGCACCCTATCAGGCCTCTACACCTTC. The entire variable domain, with the rest obtained from reference TRBV2 and TRBJ1-2, is as follows: EPEVTQTPSHQVTQMGQEVILRCVPISNHLYFYWYRQILGQKVEFLVSFYNNEISEKSEIFDDQFSVERPDGSNFTLKIRSTKLEDSAMYFCASTLSGLYTFGSGTRLTVV.

The J gene is TRBJ2-7, the V gene TRBV7-8, with 7 bases matching TRBD1. Germline V lookup: CDR1 SGHVS, CDR2 FQNEAQ. With 8 bases clipped from V and 2 bases from J, the junction kept 15 bases outside the gene matches. The CDR3 loop spans 16 amino acids. The CDR3 sequence is CASAIKLGTATYEQYF. The CDR3 bases are TGTGCCAGCGCTATCAAACTGGGGACAGCAACCTACGAGCAGTACTTC.

This clone was detected only a few times. The chain couples TRBV28 to TRBJ2-2; the match to TRBD1 covers 7 bases. The CDR3 has 14 amino acids. V was pared by 5 bases and J by 4 bases, with 4 bases of the junction left unmatched. Germline CDR1 reads MDHEN; CDR2 reads SYDVKM. The CDR3 region has the DNA TGTGCCAGCAGTCAACAGGGGAGCACCGGGGAGCTGTTTTTT. Translated: CASSQQGSTGELFF.

The chain carries TRBV4-1 and TRBJ2-3; D uncertain. The CDR3 extends over 15 amino acids. CDR1 MGHRA and CDR2 YSYEKL come from the germline V gene. The V and J ends lost 1 base and 1 base respectively, with 9 bases between them. The CDR3 spells CASSQVGLGTDTQYF. CDR3 bases: TGCGCCAGCAGCCAAGTCGGGTTGGGCACAGATACGCAGTATTTT.